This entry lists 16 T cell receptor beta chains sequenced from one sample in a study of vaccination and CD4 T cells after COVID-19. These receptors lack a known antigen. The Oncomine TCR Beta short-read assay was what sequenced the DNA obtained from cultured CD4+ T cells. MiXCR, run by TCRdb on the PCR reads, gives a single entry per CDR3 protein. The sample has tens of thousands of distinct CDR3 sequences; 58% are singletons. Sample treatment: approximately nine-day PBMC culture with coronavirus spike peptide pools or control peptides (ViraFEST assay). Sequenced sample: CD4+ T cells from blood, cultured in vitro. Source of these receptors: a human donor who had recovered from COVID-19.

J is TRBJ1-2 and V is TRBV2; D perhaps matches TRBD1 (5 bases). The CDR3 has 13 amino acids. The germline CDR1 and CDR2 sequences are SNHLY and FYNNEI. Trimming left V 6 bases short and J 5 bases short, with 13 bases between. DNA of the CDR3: TGTGCCAGCAGGGGGGGTTTAGGATATGGCTACACCTTC. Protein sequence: CASRGGLGYGYTF.

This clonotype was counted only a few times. As DNA, the CDR3 is TGTGCCAGCAGCTTACGGCGCAATCAGCCCCAGCATTTT. It encodes CASSLRRNQPQHF. The chain links TRBV7-2 to TRBJ1-5; no firm D call. This CDR3 has 13 residues. Germline CDR1 SGHTA, CDR2 FQGNSA. Trimming removed 2 bases at V and 2 bases at J, with 4 bases between.

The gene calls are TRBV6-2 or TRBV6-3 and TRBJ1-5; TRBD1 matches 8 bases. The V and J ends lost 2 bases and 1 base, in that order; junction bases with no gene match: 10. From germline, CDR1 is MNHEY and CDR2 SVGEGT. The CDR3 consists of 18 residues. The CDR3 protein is CASSYMTGAGQSNQPQHF. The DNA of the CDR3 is TGTGCCAGCAGTTACATGACAGGGGCCGGTCAGAGCAATCAGCCCCAGCATTTT.

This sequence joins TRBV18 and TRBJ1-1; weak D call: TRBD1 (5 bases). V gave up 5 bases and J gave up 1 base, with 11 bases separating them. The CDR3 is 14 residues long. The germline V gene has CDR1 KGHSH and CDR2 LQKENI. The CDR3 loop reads CASSYTRENTEAFF. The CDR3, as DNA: TGTGCCAGCTCATACACCAGGGAGAACACTGAAGCTTTCTTT.

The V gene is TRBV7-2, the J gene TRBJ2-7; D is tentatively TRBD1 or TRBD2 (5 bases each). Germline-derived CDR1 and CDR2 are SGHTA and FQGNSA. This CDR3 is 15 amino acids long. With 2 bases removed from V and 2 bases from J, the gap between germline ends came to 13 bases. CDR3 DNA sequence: TGTGCCAGCAGCTTATTCTGGGACCCTACCTACGAGCAGTACTTC. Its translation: CASSLFWDPTYEQYF. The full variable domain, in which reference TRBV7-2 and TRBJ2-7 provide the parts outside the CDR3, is GAGVSQSPSNKVTEKGKDVELRCDPISGHTALYWYRQSLGQGLEFLIYFQGNSAPDKSGLPSDRFSAERTGGSVSTLTIQRTQQEDSAVYLCASSLFWDPTYEQYFGPGTRLTVT.

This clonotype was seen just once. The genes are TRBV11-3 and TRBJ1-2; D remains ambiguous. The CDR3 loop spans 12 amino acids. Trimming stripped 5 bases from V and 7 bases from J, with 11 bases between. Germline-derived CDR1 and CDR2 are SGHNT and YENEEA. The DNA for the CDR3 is TGTGCCAGCAGCGCACTACAGTTTGGCTACACCTTC. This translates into CASSALQFGYTF.

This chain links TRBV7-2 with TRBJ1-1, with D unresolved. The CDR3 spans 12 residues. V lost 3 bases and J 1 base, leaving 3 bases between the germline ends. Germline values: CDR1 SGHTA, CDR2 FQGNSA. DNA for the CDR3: TGTGCCAGCAGCTTCCGGAACACTGAAGCTTTCTTT. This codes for CASSFRNTEAFF.

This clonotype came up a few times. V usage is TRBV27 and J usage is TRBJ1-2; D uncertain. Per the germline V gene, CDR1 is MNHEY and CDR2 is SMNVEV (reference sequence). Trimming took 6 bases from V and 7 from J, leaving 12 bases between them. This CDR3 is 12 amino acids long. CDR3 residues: CASRGTVGGYTF. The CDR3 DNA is TGTGCCAGCAGGGGTACCGTTGGTGGCTACACCTTC.

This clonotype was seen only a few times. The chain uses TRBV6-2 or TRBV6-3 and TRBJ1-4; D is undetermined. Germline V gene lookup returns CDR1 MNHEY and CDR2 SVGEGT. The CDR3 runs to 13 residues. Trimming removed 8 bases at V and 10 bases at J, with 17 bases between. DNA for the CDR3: TGTGCCAGCGGCACCCAGCGGCCGACAAAACTGTTTTTT. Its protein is CASGTQRPTKLFF.

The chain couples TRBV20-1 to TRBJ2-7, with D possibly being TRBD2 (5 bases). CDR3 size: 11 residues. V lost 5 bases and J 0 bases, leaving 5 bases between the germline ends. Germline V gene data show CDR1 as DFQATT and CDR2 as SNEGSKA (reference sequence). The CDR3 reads CSAGSSYEQYF. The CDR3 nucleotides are TGCAGTGCTGGGAGCTCCTACGAGCAGTACTTC.

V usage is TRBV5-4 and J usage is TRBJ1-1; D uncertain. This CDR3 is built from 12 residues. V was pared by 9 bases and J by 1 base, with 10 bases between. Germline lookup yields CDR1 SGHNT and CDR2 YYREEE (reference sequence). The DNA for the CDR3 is TGTGCCACGGGATCCCAGAACACTGAAGCTTTCTTT. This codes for CATGSQNTEAFF.

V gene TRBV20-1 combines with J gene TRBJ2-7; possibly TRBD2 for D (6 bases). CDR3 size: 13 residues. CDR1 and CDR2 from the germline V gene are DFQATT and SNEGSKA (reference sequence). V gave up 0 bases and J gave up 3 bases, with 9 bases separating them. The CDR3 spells CSAREAGSYEQYF. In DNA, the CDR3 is TGCAGTGCTAGAGAGGCCGGGAGCTACGAGCAGTACTTC.

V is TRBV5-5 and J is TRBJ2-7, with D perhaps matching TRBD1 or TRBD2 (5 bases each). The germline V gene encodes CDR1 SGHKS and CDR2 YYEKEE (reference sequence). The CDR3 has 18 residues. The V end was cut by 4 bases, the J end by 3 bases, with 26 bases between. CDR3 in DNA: TGTGCCAGCAGCCCCCTCCGACGGCGAACGTGGGGGATCTACGAGCAGTACTTC. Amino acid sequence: CASSPLRRRTWGIYEQYF.

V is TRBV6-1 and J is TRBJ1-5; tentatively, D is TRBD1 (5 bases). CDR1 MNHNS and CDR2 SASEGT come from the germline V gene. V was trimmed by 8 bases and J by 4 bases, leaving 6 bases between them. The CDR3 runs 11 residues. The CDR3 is CASRGNQPQHF. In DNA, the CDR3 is TGTGCCAGCCGGGGGAATCAGCCCCAGCATTTT.

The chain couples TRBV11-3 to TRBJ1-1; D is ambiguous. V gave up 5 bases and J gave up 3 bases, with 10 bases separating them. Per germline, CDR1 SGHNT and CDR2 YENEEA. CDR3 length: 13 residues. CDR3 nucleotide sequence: TGTGCCAGCAGCCCCGTCGGTCACACTGAAGCTTTCTTT. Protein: CASSPVGHTEAFF. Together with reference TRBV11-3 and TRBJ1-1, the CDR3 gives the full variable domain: EAGVVQSPRYKIIEKKQPVAFWCNPISGHNTLYWYLQNLGQGPELLIRYENEEAVDDSQLPKDRFSAERLKGVDSTLKIQPAELGDSAVYLCASSPVGHTEAFFGQGTRLTVV.

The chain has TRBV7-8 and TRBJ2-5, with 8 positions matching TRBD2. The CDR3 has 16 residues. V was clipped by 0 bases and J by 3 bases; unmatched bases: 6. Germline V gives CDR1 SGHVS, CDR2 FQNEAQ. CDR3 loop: CASSLARTSFKETQYF. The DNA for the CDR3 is TGTGCCAGCAGCTTAGCAAGGACTAGCTTTAAAGAGACCCAGTACTTC.